These T cell receptor beta chains were read from a single sample in a study of T cell responses to AZD1222 COVID-19 vaccine. Measured with immunoSEQ multiplex PCR; TCRdb has only the in-frame clones, and not every one. The data hold about 120,000 clones, with roughly 93% observed a single time. The sample here was peripheral blood, taken on day 0 of AZD1222 vaccination. Receptors originate from an adult in good health. Both conserved end residues are part of each CDR3. Clone size, where shown, is once, few, many, or a class for clones that have expanded.

size,length,J,V,CDR3
-,12,TRBJ1-4,TRBV7-9,CASSLGWGKLFF
-,13,TRBJ1-1,TRBV3-1/TRBV3-2,CASSLQMNTEAFF
-,11,TRBJ1-4,TRBV6-2/TRBV6-3,CASSYGPKLFF
-,13,TRBJ1-1,TRBV11-2,CASSQTEYTEAFF
few,16,TRBJ2-7,TRBV9,CASSVGGALAGQEQYF
-,14,TRBJ2-1,TRBV10-3,CAISALAGGVEQFF
-,18,TRBJ2-5,TRBV6-6,CASSLYPPRRGRRETQYF
-,12,TRBJ2-3,TRBV11-2,CASSLDMGTQYF
-,15,TRBJ1-2,TRBV9,CASSATGGRDYGYTF
-,15,TRBJ1-1,TRBV28,CASSLAGTGNTEAFF
-,13,TRBJ1-2,TRBV6-4,CASSDSDGDGYTF
-,16,TRBJ1-3,TRBV4-3,CASSQDLGQEYGTIYF
-,15,TRBJ1-6,TRBV18,CASSPSGGNNSPLHF
-,12,TRBJ2-1,TRBV19,CATDRGPNEQFF
-,14,TRBJ2-3,TRBV2,CASSEALKGDTQYF
-,13,TRBJ1-1,TRBV30,CAWAPRMNTEAFF
-,15,TRBJ1-6,TRBV2,CASSAGTGGNSPLHF
-,15,TRBJ1-3,TRBV11-3,CASSSGLISGNTIYF
once,15,TRBJ2-5,TRBV11-2,CASSLGVSGQETQYF
-,13,TRBJ1-2,TRBV4-3,CASSQLANYGYTF
-,11,TRBJ1-2,TRBV9,CASSINYGYTF
-,13,TRBJ1-4,TRBV27,CASSTRATEKLFF
-,14,TRBJ2-2,TRBV2,CASGLAGVSGELFF
-,17,TRBJ1-3,TRBV5-1,CASSPGDRAISGNTIYF
once,15,TRBJ2-7,TRBV4-1,CASSYDHTSSYEQYF
-,13,TRBJ1-1,TRBV12-3/TRBV12-4,CASSLGASLAAFF
-,14,TRBJ1-3,TRBV7-9,CASSLRGSGNTIYF
-,14,TRBJ2-1,TRBV5-1,CASSGQGSYNEQFF
-,14,TRBJ1-3,TRBV3-1/TRBV3-2,CASSPTASGNTIYF
-,14,TRBJ1-6,TRBV30,CAWSLRENNSPLHF
once,12,TRBJ1-2,TRBV7-2,CASSATGYGYTF
-,12,TRBJ2-7,TRBV7-9,CATGVGQSEQYF
-,16,TRBJ1-4,TRBV5-5,CASSTRYGQGAEKLFF
-,15,TRBJ2-1,TRBV9,CASSPRAGGSNEQFF
-,14,TRBJ2-5,TRBV10-3,CAIKGGSHQETQYF
once,13,TRBJ1-3,TRBV13,CASREGAGNTIYF
-,13,TRBJ1-2,TRBV6-6,CASSYGSLYGYTF
-,16,TRBJ1-5,TRBV15,CATSRGRPGGGQPQHF
-,17,TRBJ1-6,TRBV11-2,CASSFESGNMGNSPLHF
-,13,TRBJ1-2,TRBV3-1/TRBV3-2,CASSRAGEGGYTF
-,13,TRBJ2-1,TRBV6-4,CASSVRHLDEQFF
once,15,TRBJ1-2,TRBV24-1,CATSDPTTGEDGYTF
-,13,TRBJ1-2,TRBV30,CAWSFRRYYGYTF
-,11,TRBJ2-1,TRBV2,CASSEMQKQFF
-,11,TRBJ1-2,TRBV9,CASSVGGRATF
-,14,TRBJ1-1,TRBV27,CASSRRTGPTEAFF
-,15,TRBJ1-3,TRBV14,CASSQFRDRGNTIYF
-,19,TRBJ2-1,TRBV5-6,CASSLNGRSFLSSYNEQFF
-,15,TRBJ2-7,TRBV5-1,CASSLGHENSYEQYF
-,13,TRBJ2-1,TRBV7-7,CASSPRALGEQFF
-,14,TRBJ2-5,TRBV18,CASSRTGGPETQYF
-,14,TRBJ1-2,TRBV5-1,CASSLVDPIYGYTF
-,12,TRBJ1-2,TRBV9,CASSPHIHGYTF
-,17,TRBJ1-6,TRBV7-2,CASSKQTGGQDNSPLHF
-,14,TRBJ2-1,TRBV12-5,CASGLGRGGDEQFF
-,16,TRBJ1-4,TRBV21-1,CASSKGAGRTNEKLFF